The clone carrying this TCR beta chain was detected ten times or more. Its specificity is unknown. Germline values: CDR1 MNHEY, CDR2 SMNVEV (reference sequence). The germline V and J ends were trimmed by 6 bases and 2 bases, with 11 bases remaining between them. The CDR3 length is 13 residues. Building of the TCR beta libraries involved iRepertoire HTBI primers and Arm-PCR of CDR3 regions. TCRdb used MiXCR to reprocess the multiplex PCR reads, holding one entry per CDR3 protein. Of around 500,000 distinct CDR3 sequences listed, less than 25% are singletons. The sample comes from a study of regulatory T cells in long-lasting Graves disease. Time point denoted: persistent/refractory GD, antithyroid drugs over 5 years with positive TRAb. After RNA was extracted from PBMCs, the TCR library was made from it. Study-wide points: Researchers reported studying only peripheral blood, not thyroid tissue. Less diverse TCR repertoires were seen in persistent Graves' patients than in newly diagnosed ones.

This TCR derives from a female donor with Graves disease. This chain connects TRBV27 to TRBJ2-7, with unresolved D. The source was peripheral blood mononuclear cells (PBMCs), collected when the disease was refractory, from a patient treated with antithyroid drugs. In DNA form, the CDR3 reads TGTGCCAGCAGGAGGCTAAACCCCTACGAGCAGTACTTC. This gives the protein CASRRLNPYEQYF.